This TCR beta chain was observed in a study of lymphopenia after photon versus proton radiotherapy. Findings and caveats of the study: Only patients who died were analyzed for survival; proton advantage is unproven. Oligoclonal CD8+ Temra expansion after nadir drove photon patients' diversity drop. In patients who died, overall survival fell as post-nadir TCR diversity dropped more.

V lost 6 bases and J 4 bases, leaving 12 bases between the germline ends. This CDR3 has 14 amino acids. The V gene's germline CDR1 is MDHEN and CDR2 SYDVKM. Method: immunoSEQ multiplex PCR; TCRdb's copy keeps in-frame clones and lacks some. The sample has 45,000 to 65,000 clones, 80% to 90% seen once. About this clone itself: The target antigen is unknown.

The genes are TRBV28 and TRBJ1-4; D possibly corresponds to TRBD1 (5 bases). The source material was peripheral blood, sampled from a patient treated with photon-based radiotherapy. The TCR originated in a man aged 50 to 60 with gastric cancer. The CDR3 loop is CASRGPGDNEKLFF. CDR3 nucleotide sequence: TGTGCCAGCAGGGGGCCCGGGGATAATGAAAAACTGTTTTTT.